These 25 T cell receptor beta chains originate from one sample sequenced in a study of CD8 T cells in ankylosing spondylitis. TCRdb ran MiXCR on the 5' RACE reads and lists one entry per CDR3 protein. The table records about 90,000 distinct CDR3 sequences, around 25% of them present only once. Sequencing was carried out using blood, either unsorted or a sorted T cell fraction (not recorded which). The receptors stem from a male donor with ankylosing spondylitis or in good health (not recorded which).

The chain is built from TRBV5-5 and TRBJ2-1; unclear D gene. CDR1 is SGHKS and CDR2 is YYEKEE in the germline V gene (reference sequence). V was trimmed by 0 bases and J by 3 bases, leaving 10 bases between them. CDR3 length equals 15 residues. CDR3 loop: CASSLGNSNYNEQFF. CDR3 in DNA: TGTGCCAGCAGCTTGGGCAACTCAAACTACAATGAGCAGTTCTTC.

This CDR3 reads CSARDFRAGEKLFF. DNA of the CDR3: TGCAGTGCTAGAGATTTTCGCGCGGGGGAAAAACTGTTTTTT. The chain recombines TRBV20-1 with TRBJ1-4; no firm D call. From germline, CDR1 is DFQATT and CDR2 SNEGSKA (reference sequence). The CDR3 has 14 amino acids. V dropped 0 bases and J dropped 8 bases, with 13 bases sitting between them.

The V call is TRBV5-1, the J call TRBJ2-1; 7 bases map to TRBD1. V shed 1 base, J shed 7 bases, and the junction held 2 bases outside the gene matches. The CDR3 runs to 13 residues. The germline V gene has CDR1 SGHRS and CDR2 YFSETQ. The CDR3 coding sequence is TGCGCCAGCAGCTTGTCAGGGGGAAATGAGCAGTTCTTC. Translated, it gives CASSLSGGNEQFF.

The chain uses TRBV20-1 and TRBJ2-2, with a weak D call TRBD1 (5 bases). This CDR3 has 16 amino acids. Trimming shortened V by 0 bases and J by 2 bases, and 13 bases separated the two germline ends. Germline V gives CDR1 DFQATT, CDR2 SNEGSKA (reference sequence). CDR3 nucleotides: TGCAGTGCTAGAGATCTTGACAGAGAAAACACCGGGGAGCTGTTTTTT. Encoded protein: CSARDLDRENTGELFF.

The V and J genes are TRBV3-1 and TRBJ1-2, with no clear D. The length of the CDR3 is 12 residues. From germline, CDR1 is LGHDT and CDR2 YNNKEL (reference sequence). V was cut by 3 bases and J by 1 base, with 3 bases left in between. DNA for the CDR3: TGTGCCAGCAGCCAGATTAACTATGGCTACACCTTC. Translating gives CASSQINYGYTF.

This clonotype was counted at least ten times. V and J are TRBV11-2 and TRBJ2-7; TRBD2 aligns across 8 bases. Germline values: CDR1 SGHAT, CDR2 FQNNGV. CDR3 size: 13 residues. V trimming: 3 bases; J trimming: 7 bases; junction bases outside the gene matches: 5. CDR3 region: CASSFGGVGEQYV. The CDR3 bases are TGTGCCAGCAGCTTCGGGGGGGTTGGGGAGCAGTACGTC.

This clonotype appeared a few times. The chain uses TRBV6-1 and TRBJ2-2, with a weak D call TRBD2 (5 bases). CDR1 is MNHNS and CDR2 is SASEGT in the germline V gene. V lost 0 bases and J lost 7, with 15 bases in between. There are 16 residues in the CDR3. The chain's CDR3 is CASSEAILASNGELFF. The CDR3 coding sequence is TGTGCCAGCAGTGAAGCAATCCTAGCTAGTAACGGGGAGCTGTTTTTT.

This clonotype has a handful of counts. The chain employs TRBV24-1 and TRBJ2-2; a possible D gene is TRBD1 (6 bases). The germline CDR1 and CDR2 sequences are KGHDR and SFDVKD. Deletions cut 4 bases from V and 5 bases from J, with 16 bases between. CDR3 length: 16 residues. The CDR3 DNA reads TGTGCCACCAGTGAACCAACAGGGTTGTTGACCGGGGAGCTGTTTTTT. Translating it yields CATSEPTGLLTGELFF.

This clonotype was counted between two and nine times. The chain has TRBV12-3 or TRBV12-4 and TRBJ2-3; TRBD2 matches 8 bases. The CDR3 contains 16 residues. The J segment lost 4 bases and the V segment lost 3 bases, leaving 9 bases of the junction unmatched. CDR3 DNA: TGTGCCAGCAGTTTTACGGGGGGGCTGGGCGCAGATACGCAGTATTTT. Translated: CASSFTGGLGADTQYF.

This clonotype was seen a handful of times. This CDR3 is CASSLDAYNEQFF. In DNA form, the CDR3 reads TGTGCCAGCAGCTTAGACGCCTACAATGAGCAGTTCTTC. The chain carries TRBV7-9 and TRBJ2-1; D unclear. The CDR3 is made up of 13 amino acids. Trimming removed 1 base from V and 2 bases from J, with 3 bases in between. Germline V gives CDR1 SEHNR, CDR2 FQNEAQ (reference sequence).

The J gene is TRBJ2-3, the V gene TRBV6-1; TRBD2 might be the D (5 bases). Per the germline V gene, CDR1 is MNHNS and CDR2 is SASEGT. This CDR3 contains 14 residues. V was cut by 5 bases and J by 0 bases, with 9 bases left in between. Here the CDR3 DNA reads TGTGCCAGCAGTCAGCGGAGAAGCACAGATACGCAGTATTTT. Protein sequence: CASSQRRSTDTQYF.

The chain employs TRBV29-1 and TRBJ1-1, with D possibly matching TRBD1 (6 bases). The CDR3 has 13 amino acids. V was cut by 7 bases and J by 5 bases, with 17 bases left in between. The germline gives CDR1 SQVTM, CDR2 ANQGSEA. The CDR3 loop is CSARGSRGTEAFF. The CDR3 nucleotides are TGCAGCGCTCGGGGGTCCAGGGGAACTGAAGCTTTCTTT.

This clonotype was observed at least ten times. DNA for the CDR3: TGTGCCAGGCGACAGGGCGATACGCAGTATTTT. The encoded protein is CARRQGDTQYF. The V gene is TRBV24-1, the J gene TRBJ2-3; 7 bases match TRBD1. Germline V CDR1 and CDR2: KGHDR, SFDVKD. The CDR3 contains 11 residues. The ends lost 11 bases at V and 6 bases at J; junction bases unmatched: 4.

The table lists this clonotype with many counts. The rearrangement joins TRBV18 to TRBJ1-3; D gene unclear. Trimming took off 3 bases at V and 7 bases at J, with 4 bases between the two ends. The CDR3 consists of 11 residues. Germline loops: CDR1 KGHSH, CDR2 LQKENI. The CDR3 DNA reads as TGTGCCAGCTCACCGGCGAACACCATATATTTT. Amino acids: CASSPANTIYF.

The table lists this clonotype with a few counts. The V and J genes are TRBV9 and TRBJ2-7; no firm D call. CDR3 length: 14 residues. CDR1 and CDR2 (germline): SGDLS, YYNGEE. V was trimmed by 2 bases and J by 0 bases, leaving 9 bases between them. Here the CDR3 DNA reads TGTGCCAGCAGCGTTGACGGGTACTCCTACGAGCAGTACTTC. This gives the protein CASSVDGYSYEQYF.

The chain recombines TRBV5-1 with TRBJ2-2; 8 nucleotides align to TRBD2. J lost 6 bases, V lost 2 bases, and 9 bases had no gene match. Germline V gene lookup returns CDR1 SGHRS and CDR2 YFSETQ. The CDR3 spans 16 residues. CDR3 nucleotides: TGCGCCAGCAGCTTTAGCAGCGGGAGAGGGTCCGGGGAGCTGTTTTTT. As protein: CASSFSSGRGSGELFF.

CDR3 in amino acids: CASSFTGEAFQETQYF. The CDR3 DNA follows: TGTGCCAGCAGCTTTACTGGCGAGGCGTTCCAAGAGACCCAGTACTTC. The rearrangement uses TRBV7-9 and TRBJ2-5, with D hard to call. The V gene's germline CDR1 is SEHNR and CDR2 FQNEAQ (reference sequence). CDR3 size: 16 residues. V was cut by 3 bases and J by 1 base, with 15 bases left in between.

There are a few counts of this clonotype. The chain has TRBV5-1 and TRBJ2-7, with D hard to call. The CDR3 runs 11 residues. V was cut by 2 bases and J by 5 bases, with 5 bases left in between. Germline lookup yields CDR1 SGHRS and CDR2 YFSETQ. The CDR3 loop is CASSLRDEQYF. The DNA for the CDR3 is TGCGCCAGCAGCTTAAGGGACGAGCAGTACTTC.

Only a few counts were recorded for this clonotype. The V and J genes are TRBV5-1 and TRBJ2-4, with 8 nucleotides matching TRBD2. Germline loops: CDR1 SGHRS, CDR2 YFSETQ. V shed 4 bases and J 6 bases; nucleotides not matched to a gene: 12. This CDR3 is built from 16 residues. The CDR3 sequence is CASSPGGTGHPNIQYF. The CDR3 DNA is TGCGCCAGCAGCCCGGGGGGGACTGGACACCCAAACATTCAGTACTTC.

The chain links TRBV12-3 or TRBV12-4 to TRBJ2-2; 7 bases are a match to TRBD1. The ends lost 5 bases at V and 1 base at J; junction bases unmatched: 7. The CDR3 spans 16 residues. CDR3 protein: CASSPDRAENTGELFF. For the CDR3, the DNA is TGTGCCAGCAGTCCAGACAGGGCTGAGAACACCGGGGAGCTGTTTTTT.

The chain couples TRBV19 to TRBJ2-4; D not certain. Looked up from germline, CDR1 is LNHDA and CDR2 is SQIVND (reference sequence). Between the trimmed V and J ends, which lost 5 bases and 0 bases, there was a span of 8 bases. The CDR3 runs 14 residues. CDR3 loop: CASSPLIAKNIQYF. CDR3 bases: TGTGCCAGTAGTCCACTAATAGCCAAAAACATTCAGTACTTC.

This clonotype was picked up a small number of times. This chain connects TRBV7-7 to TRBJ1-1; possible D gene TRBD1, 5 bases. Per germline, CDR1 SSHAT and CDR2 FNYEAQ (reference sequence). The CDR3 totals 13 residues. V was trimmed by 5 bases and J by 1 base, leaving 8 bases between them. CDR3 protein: CASSIGQNTEAFF. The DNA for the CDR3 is TGTGCCAGCAGCATAGGACAGAACACTGAAGCTTTCTTT.

As DNA, the CDR3 is TGCAGTGCTAGACGGGCAGGGGATGAAGGTGAGCAGTTCTTC. Protein sequence: CSARRAGDEGEQFF. The chain joins TRBV20-1 to TRBJ2-1; weak D call: TRBD1 (6 bases). The CDR3 runs to 14 residues. Germline V lookup: CDR1 DFQATT, CDR2 SNEGSKA (reference sequence). Between the trimmed V and J ends, which lost 2 bases and 9 bases, there was a span of 17 bases.

Written as DNA, the CDR3 is TGTGCCAGCAGTTACTCTCGGGGAAGGGGCGAGCAGTACGTC. Amino acid sequence: CASSYSRGRGEQYV. This chain joins TRBV6-5 and TRBJ2-7; the D gene could be TRBD1 or TRBD2 (5 bases each). In germline, CDR1 is MNHEY, CDR2 SVGAGI. Deletions cut 0 bases from V and 6 bases from J, with 12 bases between. The CDR3 is made up of 14 amino acids.

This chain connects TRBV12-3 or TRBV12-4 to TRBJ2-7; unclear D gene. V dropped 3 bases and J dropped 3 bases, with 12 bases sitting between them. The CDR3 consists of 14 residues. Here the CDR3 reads CASSFRQASYEQYF. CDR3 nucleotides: TGTGCCAGCAGTTTCAGGCAGGCAAGCTACGAGCAGTACTTC.